This TCR gamma chain was sequenced for a study of gamma delta lymphoproliferative disorders and STAT genes. Background on the study: The LymphoTrack Dx TCRG Assay amplified gamma chains from at least 50 ng of genomic DNA. The EuroClonality-NGS protocol was used to prepare delta libraries. Study-level results: Patient-control comparisons may be limited by differing T cell maturation stages. Gamma repertoires grouped patients separately from controls; delta repertoires showed no separation.

CDR3 length equals 13 residues. Trimming cost V 8 bases and J 6 bases; bases outside gene matches: 11. Relative to its sample, this clone is medium-sized. No antigen is known for it. Genomic DNA from isolated PBMCs served as the sequencing template. TCRdb fed the multiplex PCR reads to CATT. The table lists about 1,500 gamma-chain clones, over 8% of them singletons, with around 25% in the top ten. The source material was blood. This receptor was identified in a human donor in good health. The gene calls are TRGV10 and TRGJ1 or TRGJ2. TCRdb offers no J gene call, so here the DNA was matched to germline to obtain one. Being an ORF, TRGV10 has a function that is uncertain. CDR3 DNA: TGTGCTGCGTGGGACCCGAAAGGTTATAAGAAACTCTTT. Its protein product is CAAWDPKGYKKLF.